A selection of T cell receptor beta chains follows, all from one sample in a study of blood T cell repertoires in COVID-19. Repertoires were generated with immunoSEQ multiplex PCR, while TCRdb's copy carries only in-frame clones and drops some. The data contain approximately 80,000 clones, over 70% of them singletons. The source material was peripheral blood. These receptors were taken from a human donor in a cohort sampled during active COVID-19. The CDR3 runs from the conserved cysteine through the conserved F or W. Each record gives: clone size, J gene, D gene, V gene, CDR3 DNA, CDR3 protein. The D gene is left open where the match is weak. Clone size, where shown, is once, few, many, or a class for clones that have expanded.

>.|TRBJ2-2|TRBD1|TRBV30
TGTGCCTGGAGTGCCCCGACAGGGTTGAACACCGGGGAGCTGTTTTTT
CAWSAPTGLNTGELFF
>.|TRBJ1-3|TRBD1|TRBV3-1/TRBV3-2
TGTGCCAGCAGCCAAGATCGGACAGGGATGGGATACACCATATATTTT
CASSQDRTGMGYTIYF
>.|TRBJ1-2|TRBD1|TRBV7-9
TGTGCCAGCAGCCCGACAGGGGCCACTAACTATGGCTACACCTTC
CASSPTGATNYGYTF
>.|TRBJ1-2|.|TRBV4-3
TGCGCCAGCAGTCCAAGTCAGACGGGGGGCTACACCTTC
CASSPSQTGGYTF
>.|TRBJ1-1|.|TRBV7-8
TGTGCCAGCAGCCCTGGGGGGACTGAAGCTTTCTTT
CASSPGGTEAFF
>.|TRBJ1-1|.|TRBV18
TGTGCCAGCTCACCTGAACAGGGCCCAAGTGAAGCTTTCTTT
CASSPEQGPSEAFF
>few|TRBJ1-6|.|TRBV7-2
TGTGCCAGCAGCTTAGGGCCGACATTGGGCTCACCCCTCCACTTT
CASSLGPTLGSPLHF
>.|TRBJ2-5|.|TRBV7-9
TGTGCCAGCAGCTTAGGGGCAGAGCAAGAGACCCAGTACTTC
CASSLGAEQETQYF
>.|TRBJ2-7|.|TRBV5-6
TGTGCCAGCAGCGGGGGGACAGAGTACGAGCAGTACTTC
CASSGGTEYEQYF
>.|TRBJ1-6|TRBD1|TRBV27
TGTGCCAGCAGTCCGGACAGGGCTAATTCACCCCTCCACTTT
CASSPDRANSPLHF
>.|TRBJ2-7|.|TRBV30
TGTGCCTGGACTGGGGGGGGCAGGGGCCGAACCTACGAGCAGTACTTC
CAWTGGGRGRTYEQYF
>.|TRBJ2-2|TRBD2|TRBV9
TGTGCCAGCAGCGTAGACCCCGCGGTAGCGGGGTACACCGGGGAGCTGTTTTTT
CASSVDPAVAGYTGELFF
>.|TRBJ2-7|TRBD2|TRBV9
TGTGCCAGCAGCGGGCAGACTAGCGGGGGGGCCGGCGAGCAGTACTTC
CASSGQTSGGAGEQYF
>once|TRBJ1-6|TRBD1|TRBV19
TGTGCCAGTAGTAGGCAGGGGGAAAGGAATTCACCCCTCCACTTT
CASSRQGERNSPLHF
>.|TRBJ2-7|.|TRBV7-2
TGTGCCAGCAGCTCAGGACAGTGGAACGAGCAGTACTTC
CASSSGQWNEQYF
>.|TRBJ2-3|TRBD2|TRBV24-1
TGTGCCACCAGTGACCCCGGACTAGCGGGGGCATCAGATACGCAGTATTTT
CATSDPGLAGASDTQYF
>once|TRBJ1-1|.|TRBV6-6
TGTGCCAGCGGGACAATCCCAATGAGGGGGACTGAAGCTTTCTTT
CASGTIPMRGTEAFF
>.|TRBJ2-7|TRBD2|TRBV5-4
TGTGCCAGCAGCGGGGGGACTAGCGGGTTCACAGCGAATTACGAGCAGTACTTC
CASSGGTSGFTANYEQYF
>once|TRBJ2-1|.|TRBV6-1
TGTGCCAGCAGTGAAGACCCGGGGGAGGAGCAGTTCTTC
CASSEDPGEEQFF
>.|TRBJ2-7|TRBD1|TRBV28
TGTGCCAGCACCATGACAGGGGGCCACTCCTACGAGCAGTACTTC
CASTMTGGHSYEQYF
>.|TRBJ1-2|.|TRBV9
TGTGCCAGCACCGGCAGCGGGACATTCGGTGGCTACACCTTC
CASTGSGTFGGYTF
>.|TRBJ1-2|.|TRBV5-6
TGTGCCAGCAGGCCTACAGGAGTAAACTATGGCTACACCTTC
CASRPTGVNYGYTF
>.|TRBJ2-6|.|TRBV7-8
TGTGCCAGCAGCTTTGAGACTGGGGCCAACGTCCTGACTTTC
CASSFETGANVLTF
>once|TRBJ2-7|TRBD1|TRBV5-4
TGTGCCAGCAGCCCGGACCCGGGACAGGCCTACGAGCAGTACTTC
CASSPDPGQAYEQYF
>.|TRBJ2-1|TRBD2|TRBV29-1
TGCAGCGCACCTTCTAGCGGGGGGTACGATGAGCAGTTCTTC
CSAPSSGGYDEQFF
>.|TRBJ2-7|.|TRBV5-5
TGTGCCAGCAGCTTGGGAGGGTCCGCCTACGAGCAGTACTTC
CASSLGGSAYEQYF
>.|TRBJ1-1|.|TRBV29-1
TGCAGCGCCCAGGTGGGGGCCACTGAAGCTTTCTTT
CSAQVGATEAFF
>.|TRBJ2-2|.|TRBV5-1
TGCGCCAGCTCGATGACAGTTACTAACACCGGGGAGCTGTTTTTT
CASSMTVTNTGELFF
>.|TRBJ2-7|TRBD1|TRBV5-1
TGCGCCAGCAGCTTGGGAGGGGGCGGCGAGCAGTACTTC
CASSLGGGGEQYF
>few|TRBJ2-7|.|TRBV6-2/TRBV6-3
TGTGCCAGCAGTTTGAGGGCTGCCTACGAGCAGTACTTC
CASSLRAAYEQYF
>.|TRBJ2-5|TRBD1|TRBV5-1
TGCGCCAGCAGCTTGGTACAGGGGACCGGGAAGACCCAGTACTTC
CASSLVQGTGKTQYF
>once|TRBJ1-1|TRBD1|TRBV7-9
TGTGCCAGCAGCTTCTCCCGGGACAGGGGACTCCCCGTAGGCACTGAAGCTTTCTTT
CASSFSRDRGLPVGTEAFF
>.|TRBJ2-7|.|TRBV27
TGTGCCAGCAGTTTAAGGGGGGGGCAGTACTACGAGCAGTACTTC
CASSLRGGQYYEQYF
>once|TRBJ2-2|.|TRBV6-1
TGTGCCAGCAGTGAAGACGGTTGGGAAGGGAGTTATCCCGGGGAGCTGTTTTTT
CASSEDGWEGSYPGELFF
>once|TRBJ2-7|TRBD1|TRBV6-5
TGTGCCAGCAGCCCCAGTACAGGGGGCCACGAGCAGTACTTC
CASSPSTGGHEQYF
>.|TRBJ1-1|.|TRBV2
TGTGCCAGCAGTGAAGCTGTGGGCAGGGTAAGGGACACTGAAGCTTTCTTT
CASSEAVGRVRDTEAFF
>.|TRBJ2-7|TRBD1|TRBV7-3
TGTGCCAGCAGCCTCCGTGGCGGGACAGGGCATAACGAGCAGTACTTC
CASSLRGGTGHNEQYF
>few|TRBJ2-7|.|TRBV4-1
TGCGCCAGCAGCCAAGACCGCTATTACGAGCAGTACTTC
CASSQDRYYEQYF
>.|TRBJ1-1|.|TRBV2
TGTGCCAGCAGTGTACAGATTGAAGCTTTCTTT
CASSVQIEAFF
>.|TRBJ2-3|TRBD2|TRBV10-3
TGTGCCATCGGAGGCACGACCACTAGCGGAAGCACAGATACGCAGTATTTT
CAIGGTTTSGSTDTQYF
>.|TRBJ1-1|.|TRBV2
TGTGCCAGCAGTGAACAGGGCGCGAACACTGAAGCTTTCTTT
CASSEQGANTEAFF
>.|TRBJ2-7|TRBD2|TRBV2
TGTGCCAGCAGTGAAGCGCTTCGGACTAGCGGGGCCCCCTACGAGCAGTACTTC
CASSEALRTSGAPYEQYF
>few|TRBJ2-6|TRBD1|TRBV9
TGTGCCAGCAGCGCCCTACAGGGGATAGGTGTTGGGGCCAACGTCCTGACTTTC
CASSALQGIGVGANVLTF
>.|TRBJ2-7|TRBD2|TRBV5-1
TGCGCCAGCAGCTTGGCCGAGGGGACTACCTACGAGCAGTACTTC
CASSLAEGTTYEQYF
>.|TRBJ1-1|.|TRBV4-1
TGCGCCAGCAGCCCCCCGAGCACAGGGAGCGCTGAAGCTTTCTTT
CASSPPSTGSAEAFF
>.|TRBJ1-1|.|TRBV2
TGTGCCAGCAGTGGACAATTGAGCACTGAAGCTTTCTTT
CASSGQLSTEAFF
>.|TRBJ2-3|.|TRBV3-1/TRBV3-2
TGTGCCAGCAGCCAAGAAAAGGGGATGATGGTTACGCAGTATTTT
CASSQEKGMMVTQYF
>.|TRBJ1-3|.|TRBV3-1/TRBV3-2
TGTGCCAGCAGCCAAGATAGATTTAGGGGGAAGTTGGGAAACACCATATATTTT
CASSQDRFRGKLGNTIYF
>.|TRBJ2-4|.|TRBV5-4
TGTGCCAGCAGCTTGGCACACCTAAACATTCAGTACTTC
CASSLAHLNIQYF